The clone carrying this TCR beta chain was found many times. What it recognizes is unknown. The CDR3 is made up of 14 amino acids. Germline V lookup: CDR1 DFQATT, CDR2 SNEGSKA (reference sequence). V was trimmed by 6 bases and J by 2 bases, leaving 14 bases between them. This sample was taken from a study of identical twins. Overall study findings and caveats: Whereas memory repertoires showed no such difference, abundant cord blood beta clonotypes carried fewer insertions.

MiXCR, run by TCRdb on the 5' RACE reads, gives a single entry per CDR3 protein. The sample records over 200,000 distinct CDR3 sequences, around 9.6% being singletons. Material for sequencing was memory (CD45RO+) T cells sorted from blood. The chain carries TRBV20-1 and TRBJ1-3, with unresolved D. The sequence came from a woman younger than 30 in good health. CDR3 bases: TGCAGTGCCGTTTTCTTCGGGCCTGGAAACACCATATATTTT. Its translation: CSAVFFGPGNTIYF.